Listed below are T cell receptor beta chains from one sample, sequenced in a study of blood T cell repertoires in COVID-19. Generated by immunoSEQ multiplex PCR, the TCRdb table keeps only in-frame clones and is missing some. The sample lists around 100,000 clones; around nine tenths were seen once. The material sequenced was peripheral blood. All receptors come from a man over 45 with active or convalescent COVID-19. CDR3s include the opening cysteine and the closing phenylalanine or tryptophan. The order of the fields is D gene, J gene, clone size, V gene, CDR3 protein, CDR3 DNA. The D gene is left open where the match is weak. Not every row has a clone size; where given, it reads once, few, many or a size class.

TRBD1 TRBJ1-1 once TRBV29-1 CSVVDGGGRNTEAFF TGCAGCGTTGTAGATGGAGGGGGCAGGAACACTGAAGCTTTCTTT
- TRBJ1-1 - TRBV3-1/TRBV3-2 CASSQDKGEMGITEAFF TGTGCCAGCAGCCAAGATAAAGGGGAAATGGGGATCACTGAAGCTTTCTTT
- TRBJ1-6 - TRBV2 CASSKEPVNSPLHF TGTGCCAGCAGTAAGGAGCCGGTGAATTCACCCCTCCACTTT
TRBD1 TRBJ2-3 - TRBV19 CASSRTDRADTQYF TGTGCCAGTAGTCGAACGGACAGGGCAGATACGCAGTATTTT
TRBD2 TRBJ2-2 few TRBV5-4 CASSSRTSGWTGELFF TGTGCCAGCAGCTCCCGGACTAGCGGTTGGACCGGGGAGCTGTTTTTT
- TRBJ2-1 - TRBV5-1 CASSLGGGPGDYNEQFF TGCGCCAGCAGCCTGGGGGGTGGCCCCGGGGACTACAATGAGCAGTTCTTC
TRBD1 TRBJ1-2 - TRBV18 CASSPSTGDGYTF TGTGCCAGCTCACCGTCGACAGGGGATGGCTACACCTTC
TRBD1 TRBJ2-7 - TRBV6-2/TRBV6-3 CASSFSGQRYEQYF TGTGCCAGCAGTTTTTCGGGACAGCGCTACGAGCAGTACTTC
- TRBJ2-1 - TRBV5-1 CASSSGLNNEQFF TGCGCCAGCAGCTCGGGACTCAACAATGAGCAGTTCTTC
TRBD2 TRBJ2-1 - TRBV28 CASSDHSGNNEQFF TGTGCCAGCAGTGATCATAGCGGGAACAATGAGCAGTTCTTC
TRBD1 TRBJ2-3 - TRBV7-9 CASSPDRWSDTQYF TGTGCCAGCAGCCCGGACAGGTGGTCAGATACGCAGTATTTT
TRBD1 TRBJ1-2 once TRBV11-2 CASSLGGRDRVGYTF TGTGCCAGCAGCTTAGGGGGGCGGGACAGGGTTGGCTACACCTTC
- TRBJ2-1 - TRBV29-1 CSVEPGDGYNEQFF TGCAGCGTTGAACCCGGGGATGGCTACAATGAGCAGTTCTTC
TRBD2 TRBJ2-3 - TRBV5-4 CASSSGLAGTDTQYF TGTGCCAGCAGCTCTGGACTAGCCGGGACAGATACGCAGTATTTT
- TRBJ2-1 - TRBV24-1 CATSDSERSYLNEQFF TGTGCCACCAGTGATTCTGAGCGGTCCTATCTGAATGAGCAGTTCTTC
TRBD1 TRBJ2-2 - TRBV12-5 CASGLGTGGLGTGELFF TGTGCTAGTGGTTTGGGGACAGGGGGCCTAGGTACCGGGGAGCTGTTTTTT
- TRBJ1-1 - TRBV13 CASSPRGFAGYKTEAFF TGTGCCAGCAGCCCCAGAGGGTTTGCGGGGTACAAGACTGAAGCTTTCTTT
- TRBJ2-3 - TRBV5-6 CASSLGGREDTQYF TGTGCCAGCAGCTTGGGGGGCAGAGAAGATACGCAGTATTTT
- TRBJ2-2 - TRBV9 CASSAITGELFF TGTGCCAGCAGCGCCATCACCGGGGAGCTGTTTTTT
- TRBJ2-2 - TRBV6-5 CASRRDTGELFF TGTGCCAGCAGGAGGGATACCGGGGAGCTGTTTTTT
TRBD1 TRBJ1-5 - TRBV28 CASRPGQVSNQPQHF TGTGCCAGCAGGCCCGGACAGGTTAGCAATCAGCCCCAGCATTTT
- TRBJ1-1 few TRBV7-2 CASSLGQITEAFF TGTGCCAGCAGCTTAGGACAGATCACTGAAGCTTTCTTT
TRBD1 TRBJ2-3 - TRBV5-4 CASSLDRGFTDTQYF TGTGCCAGCAGCTTGGACAGGGGGTTCACAGATACGCAGTATTTT
- TRBJ1-2 - TRBV19 CASTSLQGTGYTF TGTGCCAGTACCTCCCTCCAGGGGACAGGCTACACCTTC
- TRBJ1-4 once TRBV4-1 CASQDNYLRGTNEKLFF TGCGCCAGCCAGGACAATTACCTTCGGGGGACTAATGAAAAACTGTTTTTT
TRBD1 TRBJ1-1 - TRBV18 CASSAPAGGMNTEAFF TGTGCCAGCTCAGCCCCGGCAGGGGGAATGAACACTGAAGCTTTCTTT
- TRBJ1-1 - TRBV10-3 CAISESTGPNTEAFF TGTGCCATCAGTGAGTCAACAGGTCCGAACACTGAAGCTTTCTTT
TRBD2 TRBJ2-2 - TRBV28 CASSLLLRGGLRGGELFF TGTGCCAGCAGTTTACTTCTGCGGGGGGGCCTAAGAGGCGGGGAGCTGTTTTTT
- TRBJ2-5 - TRBV3-1/TRBV3-2 CASSRQALYQETQYF TGTGCCAGCAGCCGACAGGCCCTGTACCAAGAGACCCAGTACTTC
- TRBJ2-1 - TRBV15 CATSTYSYNEQFF TGTGCCACCAGCACCTACAGCTACAATGAGCAGTTCTTC
- TRBJ1-3 once TRBV28 CASSRPSGAGNTIYF TGTGCCAGCAGCCGCCCGTCAGGGGCTGGAAACACCATATATTTT
TRBD1 TRBJ2-2 - TRBV5-1 CASSVGTANTGELFF TGCGCCAGCAGCGTCGGGACAGCGAACACCGGGGAGCTGTTTTTT
- TRBJ1-1 - TRBV6-1 CASSESLAGALNTEAFF TGTGCCAGCAGTGAAAGTCTGGCAGGGGCACTGAACACTGAAGCTTTCTTT
TRBD2 TRBJ2-7 once TRBV7-2 CASSLVGGGATEQYF TGTGCCAGCAGCTTAGTTGGCGGGGGGGCCACCGAGCAGTACTTC
TRBD1 TRBJ1-1 - TRBV6-5 CASSFKTGGRTEAFF TGTGCCAGCAGTTTTAAAACAGGGGGCCGGACTGAAGCTTTCTTT
- TRBJ1-3 - TRBV5-1 CASSLSGEYGNTIYF TGCGCCAGCAGCTTGTCAGGGGAATATGGAAACACCATATATTTT
TRBD1 TRBJ1-1 - TRBV11-2 CASRSPGQGTSGTEAFF TGTGCCAGCAGATCACCGGGACAGGGAACATCTGGCACTGAAGCTTTCTTT
- TRBJ2-5 - TRBV19 CASSINGQETQYF TGTGCCAGTAGTATAAACGGCCAAGAGACCCAGTACTTC
TRBD1 TRBJ1-5 - TRBV19 CASSIFGTGTFAQPQHF TGTGCCAGTAGTATATTTGGGACAGGGACGTTTGCTCAGCCCCAGCATTTT
- TRBJ1-3 once TRBV5-5 CASSLGAPSGNTIYF TGTGCCAGCAGCTTAGGGGCACCTTCTGGAAACACCATATATTTT
- TRBJ2-2 - TRBV28 CASTPAGANTGELFF TGTGCCAGCACCCCGGCAGGGGCGAACACCGGGGAGCTGTTTTTT
- TRBJ1-6 - TRBV25-1 CASSESQVSNSPLHF TGTGCCAGCAGTGAATCTCAGGTTTCGAATTCACCCCTCCACTTT
- TRBJ1-1 - TRBV5-4 CASSPGMNTEAFF TGTGCCAGCAGCCCCGGGATGAACACTGAAGCTTTCTTT
- TRBJ2-1 once TRBV30 CAWNRGGEQFF TGTGCCTGGAACAGGGGAGGCGAGCAGTTCTTC
- TRBJ2-1 - TRBV19 CASSIGGNYYNEQFF TGTGCCAGTAGTATAGGCGGGAATTACTACAATGAGCAGTTCTTC
- TRBJ1-2 - TRBV24-1 CATSDRTDRGGYTF TGTGCCACCAGTGATCGGACGGATCGGGGTGGCTACACCTTC
- TRBJ1-3 - TRBV2 CASSVKGSGNTIYF TGTGCCAGCAGTGTCAAGGGGTCTGGAAACACCATATATTTT
TRBD1 TRBJ2-1 - TRBV3-1/TRBV3-2 CASSPSGTDEQFF TGTGCCAGCAGCCCGTCAGGGACAGACGAGCAGTTCTTC
- TRBJ2-1 - TRBV7-9 CASSVTGPGYNEQFF TGTGCCAGCAGCGTTACCGGCCCCGGGTACAATGAGCAGTTCTTC
- TRBJ1-2 few TRBV30 CAWSIQGSGYTF TGTGCCTGGAGTATCCAGGGTAGTGGCTACACCTTC
TRBD1 TRBJ2-2 - TRBV30 CAWSLGTVNTGELFF TGTGCCTGGAGTCTCGGGACAGTGAACACCGGGGAGCTGTTTTTT
TRBD2 TRBJ2-3 - TRBV5-4 CASSWGGEDTDTQYF TGTGCCAGCAGCTGGGGGGGGGAAGACACAGATACGCAGTATTTT
- TRBJ1-1 - TRBV28 CASSPRNTEAFF TGTGCCAGCAGTCCCAGGAACACTGAAGCTTTCTTT